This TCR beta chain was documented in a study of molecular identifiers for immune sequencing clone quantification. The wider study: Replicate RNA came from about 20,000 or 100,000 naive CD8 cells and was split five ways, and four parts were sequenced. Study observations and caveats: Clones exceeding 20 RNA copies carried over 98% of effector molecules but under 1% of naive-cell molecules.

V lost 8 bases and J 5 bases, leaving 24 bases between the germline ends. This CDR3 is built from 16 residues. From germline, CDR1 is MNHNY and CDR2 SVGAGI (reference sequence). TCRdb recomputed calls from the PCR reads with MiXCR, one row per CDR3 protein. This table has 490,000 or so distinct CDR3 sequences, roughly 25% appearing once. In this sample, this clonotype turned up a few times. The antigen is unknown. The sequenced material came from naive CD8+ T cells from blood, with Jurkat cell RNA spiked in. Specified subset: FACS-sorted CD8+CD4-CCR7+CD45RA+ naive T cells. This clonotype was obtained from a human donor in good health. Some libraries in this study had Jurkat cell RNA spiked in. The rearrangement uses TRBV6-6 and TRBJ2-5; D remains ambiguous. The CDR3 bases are TGTGCCAGCTCCCCCTTTGGGCCCACGGTGGGGGAGACCCAGTACTTC. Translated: CASSPFGPTVGETQYF.